This is a list of T cell receptor beta chains from one sample in a study of T-cell memory formation after mild COVID-19. TCRdb fed the 5' RACE reads into MiXCR, producing one record per CDR3 protein. Seen here are nearly 200,000 distinct CDR3 sequences, approximately 20% observed once, and the top ten hold approximately 2.4%. Sequenced input: PBMCs or a T cell subset sorted from them (not recorded which). The source is an adult woman who had mild COVID-19 (a few samples of this study predate the infection). Cell type and time point are not known. Both conserved end residues are part of each CDR3. Each record gives: D gene, clone size, V gene, J gene, CDR3 DNA, CDR3 protein. The D gene is left open where the match is weak. Size is omitted from some rows. Given values are once, few, many or a class for expanded clones.

>-|many|TRBV5-1|TRBJ1-5
TGCGCCAGCAGCTTGGGTGGCAGTGGCAATCAGCCCCAGCATTTT
CASSLGGSGNQPQHF
>TRBD2|-|TRBV12-5|TRBJ2-1
TGTGCTAGTGGTTTGGTACTAGCGGGGGGCAGATACAATGAGCAGTTCTTC
CASGLVLAGGRYNEQFF
>-|many|TRBV18|TRBJ1-1
TGTGCCAGCTCACTGGACAGAAAGAACACTGAAGCTTTCTTT
CASSLDRKNTEAFF
>TRBD1|many|TRBV6-6|TRBJ2-5
TGTGCCAGCAGTTACGGGACAGGGGCGCTAAAGACCCAGTACTTC
CASSYGTGALKTQYF
>-|few|TRBV7-9|TRBJ1-1
TGTGCCAGCAGCTTAACAGGGAACGCTGAAGCTTTCTTT
CASSLTGNAEAFF
>TRBD2|-|TRBV5-5|TRBJ2-3
TGTGCCAGCAGCTTGTCTAGCGGGCTAGTAGATACGCAGTATTTT
CASSLSSGLVDTQYF
>-|-|TRBV7-3|TRBJ1-1
TGTGCCAGCAGCGAGCAGGGGTACACTGAAGCTTTCTTT
CASSEQGYTEAFF
>-|many|TRBV15|TRBJ1-2
TGTGCCACCAGCAGAGGTCTAGCCACGGGGGGTGGCTACACCTTC
CATSRGLATGGGYTF
>-|-|TRBV5-5|TRBJ1-2
TGTGCCAGCAGCTTCCAGCATGGAACTGGCTACACCTTC
CASSFQHGTGYTF
>-|many|TRBV6-5|TRBJ1-1
TGTGCCAGCAGTTACAGGAACACTGAAGCTTTCTTT
CASSYRNTEAFF
>TRBD2|-|TRBV6-1|TRBJ2-3
TGTGCCAGCAGCAAAGGGGGAATCCAGCGGGGGACGAAAGATACGCAGTATTTT
CASSKGGIQRGTKDTQYF
>-|-|TRBV5-6|TRBJ2-3
TGTGCCAGCAGCCTCCGGGCCCCCGATACGCAGTATTTT
CASSLRAPDTQYF
>TRBD2|few|TRBV29-1|TRBJ2-3
TGCAGCGCTAGGCGGGGGAGCACAGATACGCAGTATTTT
CSARRGSTDTQYF
>-|few|TRBV5-1|TRBJ2-5
TGCGCCAGCAGCCTCGGGGCTCAAGGAAAGCAAGAGACCCAGTACTTC
CASSLGAQGKQETQYF
>-|-|TRBV5-4|TRBJ1-2
TGTGCCAGCAGCTTGGTGACGGAGGCTCGCTACACCTTC
CASSLVTEARYTF
>TRBD1|-|TRBV27|TRBJ2-1
TGTGCCAGCGCTCCCCAGGGGGTATTTGAGCAGTTCTTC
CASAPQGVFEQFF